This entry lists 21 T cell receptor delta chains sequenced from one sample in a study of Vδ1+ human thymocytes. The antigens for these receptors are not known. Notes on the study in general: In the thymus, TRG and TRD repertoires looked highly polyclonal with Gaussian CDR3 lengths.

Sequences come from RNA converted to cDNA by reverse transcription. The CDR3 regions were amplified by multiplex PCR from V-gene primers to a constant-region primer. TCRdb made new clone calls on the multiplex PCR reads using CATT. The sample contains about 58,000 delta-chain clones, around 16% of which appear only once. Material: Vdelta1+ gamma-delta thymocytes from the thymus. Regarding subset: FACS-sorted CD3+ TCRalphabeta- TCRVdelta1+ TCRVdelta2- thymocytes. The receptors here all came from a girl younger than two who had congenital heart surgery.

The table lists this clone with a few counts. V and J are TRDV1 and TRDJ1, with TRDD3 matching 7 bases. The CDR3 spans 14 residues. The junction had 3 bases not matched to a gene; V was cut back by 3 bases and J by 2 bases. The germline gives CDR1 TSWWSYY, CDR2 QGS. The CDR3 region has the DNA TGTGCTCTTGGGGAGGCCTGGGGGACCGATAAACTCATCTTT. Encoded protein: CALGEAWGTDKLIF.

This chain links TRDV1 with TRDJ1; 13 bases align to TRDD3. V lost 4 bases to trimming and J lost 0 bases; unmatched junction nucleotides: 32. Germline V gene sequence: CDR1 TSWWSYY, CDR2 QGS. The CDR3 spans 26 residues. The CDR3 sequence: CALGAIRPSSHKYWGIRPTYTDKLIF. CDR3 nucleotides: TGTGCTCTTGGGGCCATAAGGCCTTCCTCACACAAGTACTGGGGGATACGCCCTACCTACACCGATAAACTCATCTTT.

This clone was counted only a few times. V is TRDV1 and J is TRDJ1, with 10 positions matching TRDD3. Per the germline V gene, CDR1 is TSWWSYY and CDR2 is QGS. This CDR3 is built from 18 residues. The V and J ends lost 4 bases and 1 base, in that order; junction bases with no gene match: 12. CDR3 sequence: CALGGPMGDTSLTDKLIF. DNA for the CDR3: TGTGCTCTTGGGGGACCCATGGGGGATACCAGTCTCACCGATAAACTCATCTTT.

Comments on this clone: A read error may account for a junction end that differs from germline. The genes are TRDV1 and TRDJ1, with D perhaps given as TRDD2 or TRDD3 (6 bases each). The CDR3 length is 14 residues. Germline-derived CDR1 and CDR2 are TSWWSYY and QGS. The CDR3 DNA is TGTGCTCCTGGGGATCCTACTGGGATCTGTAAACTCATCTTT. Protein sequence: CAPGDPTGICKLIF.

This clone was seen only a few times. The chain is built from TRDV1 and TRDJ1; the D gene is possibly TRDD2 (7 bases). Trimming left V 4 bases short and J 0 bases short, with 36 bases between. The CDR3 totals 23 residues. Germline V lookup: CDR1 TSWWSYY, CDR2 QGS. This chain's CDR3 is CALGGDSYGVGVYPPLYTDKLIF. The DNA for the CDR3 is TGTGCTCTTGGGGGAGATTCCTACGGGGTGGGGGTCTATCCTCCCCTGTACACCGATAAACTCATCTTT.

This clone has only a few counts. V and J are TRDV1 and TRDJ1; D gene uncertain. This CDR3 is 19 amino acids long. Germline V gives CDR1 TSWWSYY, CDR2 QGS. Trimming took off 2 bases at V and 2 bases at J, with 24 bases between the two ends. CDR3 DNA sequence: TGTGCTCTTGGGGAAAATAAGAGGCACCGACGGCTTGGGACCGATAAACTCATCTTT. It specifies CALGENKRHRRLGTDKLIF.

This clone was detected a few times. The chain has TRDV1 and TRDJ1, with D perhaps matching TRDD2 (7 bases). CDR1 is TSWWSYY and CDR2 is QGS in the germline V gene. The CDR3 runs to 21 residues. V was clipped by 4 bases and J by 0 bases, with 30 bases between them. The CDR3 DNA sequence: TGTGCTCTTGGGGGATCCGGCCTTCCTCCGTACTGGGAAGCTTACACCGATAAACTCATCTTT. Residues: CALGGSGLPPYWEAYTDKLIF.

The chain recombines TRDV1 with TRDJ1; 8 nucleotides align to TRDD3. CDR1 TSWWSYY and CDR2 QGS come from the germline V gene. The V segment lost 3 bases and the J segment 0 bases; nucleotides outside the gene matches: 33. CDR3 length equals 25 residues. CDR3 in DNA: TGTGCTCTTGGGGACAGAGCCTTCCGGTCTGTCTCGTACTGGGGGCCCCAGGGGTACACCGATAAACTCATCTTT. Translation: CALGDRAFRSVSYWGPQGYTDKLIF.

This clone came up a few times. J is TRDJ1 and V is TRDV1; 10 bases agree with TRDD3. The V gene's germline CDR1 is TSWWSYY and CDR2 QGS. The CDR3 runs to 22 residues. V was clipped by 1 base and J by 2 bases; unmatched bases: 22. The CDR3 nucleotides are TGTGCTCTTGGGGAACAGTTAGCCTCCCCAGAAGGGGGGATACGCTTTACCGATAAACTCATCTTT. It yields the protein CALGEQLASPEGGIRFTDKLIF.

This clone was found a few times. V gene TRDV1 combines with J gene TRDJ1, with 9 bases lining up with TRDD3. The CDR3 runs 23 residues. V shed 1 base and J 0 bases; nucleotides not matched to a gene: 24. From germline, CDR1 is TSWWSYY and CDR2 QGS. CDR3 bases: TGTGCTCTTGGGGAACGAAACCTTCTACTGGGGGACACTGAAGGCCTGTACACCGATAAACTCATCTTT. Translated: CALGERNLLLGDTEGLYTDKLIF.

V gene TRDV1 combines with J gene TRDJ1; D not certain. V shed 1 base and J shed 0 bases, with 9 bases lying between them. The CDR3 loop spans 15 amino acids. Germline V gene sequence: CDR1 TSWWSYY, CDR2 QGS. The CDR3: CALGERSPYTDKLIF. The CDR3 DNA is TGTGCTCTTGGGGAACGATCCCCCTACACCGATAAACTCATCTTT.

The chain is built from TRDV1 and TRDJ1; 11 bases fit TRDD3. The V segment lost 0 bases and the J segment 1 base; nucleotides outside the gene matches: 10. This CDR3 has 19 residues. Germline CDR1 TSWWSYY, CDR2 QGS. CDR3 sequence reads: CALGELTLGDTRCTDKLIF. CDR3 coding DNA: TGTGCTCTTGGGGAACTGACGCTGGGGGATACTCGATGCACCGATAAACTCATCTTT.

The chain employs TRDV1 and TRDJ1, with TRDD3 matching over 9 bases. CDR1 is TSWWSYY and CDR2 is QGS in the germline V gene. The CDR3 has 19 amino acids. V shed 0 bases and J 3 bases; nucleotides not matched to a gene: 14. The CDR3 DNA follows: TGTGCTCTTGGGGAACTTCATCATTTCCCACTGGGGGAAGCCGATAAACTCATCTTT. It codes for CALGELHHFPLGEADKLIF.

The V and J genes are TRDV1 and TRDJ1, with TRDD3 identical over 10 bases. Germline V lookup: CDR1 TSWWSYY, CDR2 QGS. With V trimmed by 2 bases and J by 5 bases, 32 bases remained unmatched. The CDR3 has 24 residues. This chain's CDR3 is CALGEKGPAPQDGGIRVLGDKLIF. CDR3 nucleotides: TGTGCTCTTGGGGAAAAGGGACCCGCCCCCCAAGATGGGGGGATACGCGTCCTTGGGGATAAACTCATCTTT.

This clone was seen more than once but under ten times. The chain links TRDV1 to TRDJ1; D gene uncertain. The CDR3 totals 18 residues. Between the trimmed V and J ends, which lost 5 bases and 0 bases, there was a span of 22 bases. Germline V gene lookup returns CDR1 TSWWSYY and CDR2 QGS. The CDR3 reads CALGPRPRALQYTDKLIF. The CDR3 DNA follows: TGTGCTCTTGGGCCCCGGCCCCGGGCGTTACAGTACACCGATAAACTCATCTTT.

As to this clone: A read error may account for a junction end that differs from germline. This chain connects TRDV2 to TRDJ1; the D gene is possibly TRDD3 (6 bases). CDR1 is GEAIGNYY and CDR2 is EKD in the germline V gene. CDR3 length: 17 amino acids. For the CDR3, the DNA is TGTGCCTGTGACACCCAGTATCTGGGGAGGTACACCAATAAACTCATCTTT. It translates to CACDTQYLGRYTNKLIF.

This clone showed up just a few times. This chain links TRDV2 with TRDJ1; no clear D. V shed 9 bases and J shed 0 bases, with 31 bases lying between them. Germline V gene data show CDR1 as GEAIGNYY and CDR2 as EKD. The CDR3 has 19 amino acids. The CDR3 DNA is TGTGCCCGTGGCACCTTGTACTACTCCACCTCGAAGTACACCGATAAACTCATCTTT. This codes for CARGTLYYSTSKYTDKLIF.

This chain joins TRDV1 and TRDJ1; 8 nucleotides agree with TRDD3. The ends lost 2 bases at V and 0 bases at J; junction bases unmatched: 14. There are 19 residues in the CDR3. CDR1 TSWWSYY and CDR2 QGS come from the germline V gene. CDR3 sequence reads: CALGEISPPVLGDTDKLIF. CDR3 DNA: TGTGCTCTTGGGGAAATATCCCCACCAGTACTGGGGGACACCGATAAACTCATCTTT.

This clone was counted a few times. The chain joins TRDV1 to TRDJ1, with 12 bases fitting TRDD3. The V segment lost 1 base and the J segment 0 bases; nucleotides outside the gene matches: 6. Germline-derived CDR1 and CDR2 are TSWWSYY and QGS. The length of the CDR3 is 18 residues. This chain's CDR3 is CALGERLLGDTYTDKLIF. CDR3 coding DNA: TGTGCTCTTGGGGAACGTCTGCTGGGGGATACGTACACCGATAAACTCATCTTT.

The chain employs TRDV1 and TRDJ1; D is undetermined. The CDR3 loop spans 17 amino acids. Germline CDR1 and CDR2: TSWWSYY and QGS. V was clipped by 0 bases and J by 0 bases, with 14 bases between them. In DNA, the CDR3 is TGTGCTCTTGGGGAACTTGGGACCCCAACGTACACCGATAAACTCATCTTT. Amino acids: CALGELGTPTYTDKLIF.

The rearrangement joins TRDV1 to TRDJ1; 10 positions agree with TRDD3. The CDR3 is 21 residues long. CDR1 and CDR2 from the germline V gene are TSWWSYY and QGS. The trim removed 0 bases at V and 2 bases at J, leaving 18 bases unmatched. In DNA form, the CDR3 reads TGTGCTCTTGGGGAACTAGCTAACGCCGTACTGGGGGATGGGTGGACCGATAAACTCATCTTT. This gives the protein CALGELANAVLGDGWTDKLIF.